This T cell receptor (beta chain) is from a study of monozygotic twins with inflammatory bowel disease. Regarding the study as a whole: IBD patients, compared with healthy twins, shared fewer clonotypes with others (especially with disease activity). Patient-specific immunosuppressive treatments may have made repertoires more variable. The co-twins with IBD showed lower TCRbeta diversity (inverse Simpson) than their healthy siblings.

A word on this clonotype: The target antigen is unknown.

The CDR3 totals 14 residues. Looked up from germline, CDR1 is GTSNPN and CDR2 is SVGIG (reference sequence). TCRdb re-called the 5' RACE reads; every CDR3 protein appears as one record, without DNA. This sample's table has approximately 160,000 distinct CDR3 sequences. The chain combines TRBV30 with TRBJ2-7; checking the TCRdb D call of TRBD1 is not possible without DNA. The source is a human donor with ulcerative colitis or Crohn's disease, or a healthy co-twin of an affected twin (not recorded which). Specimen: blood. CDR3 protein: CAWSVGDNLYEQYF.